This T cell receptor beta chain was recovered during a study of spatial heterogeneity in lung cancer (dated by TCRdb to the late 2010s). In terms of the full investigation: Beta-chain transcripts were consistently detected in greater numbers than alpha-chain transcripts, which likely reflects a higher abundance of beta-chain transcripts. In the raw uncorrected reads, each unique combination of TCR and UMI appeared on average more than ten times. In non-small cell lung cancer, the study made a quantitative comparison of TCR alpha and beta repertoires among multiple tumor regions, matched nontumor lung and blood. Nonsynonymous mutation counts, determined by whole-exome sequencing of tumor tissue, were related to features of the TCR repertoire. Both alpha and beta chains were TCR-sequenced in samples taken at surgery, namely 220 tumor regions, more than 62 matched nontumor lung samples and around 53 PBMC samples.

Library generation was performed with 5' RACE. The sequencer listed for this sample is NextSeq 500. To allow correction of PCR and sequencing errors, the TCR library protocol tagged every TCR cDNA molecule with a unique molecular identifier. Under the source paper's analysis protocol: Decombinator tools were used for TCR identification, UMI-based error correction and CDR3 extraction. TCRs above a frequency of 2 per 1,000, corresponding to the top 1% of the tumor frequency distribution, were defined as expanded. Renyi diversity was calculated using the R vegan package after each repertoire was subsampled 100 times to 5,000 TCRs. CDR3 similarity networks were constructed using string-kernel similarity of amino acid triplets, with links drawn between CDR3s whose pairwise similarity was above 0.82. TCRdb reanalyzed the raw reads on its own, using fastp at Q25 for trimming and MiXCR for clone calling, and kept in-frame beta chains. Each entry merges the rows of one CDR3 protein and shows their most common DNA and genes. For this entry, the V and J calls and clone size follow TCRdb and not the study's own pipeline. Within this sample are thousands of distinct CDR3 sequences, with 20% to 25% of them counted one time only. Of the sample, approximately 25% is held by the ten largest clones.

Overall results and qualifications from the work: Additional single-cell paired TCR alpha and beta sequencing was considered necessary to confirm, at a functional level, the hypothesis that regional TCRs recognize regional mutations.

V loses 5 bases at its end and J loses 3 bases; junction bases beyond the gene matches: 8. The CDR3 sequence holds 16 residues, the cysteine and phenylalanine included. This entry keeps only the CDR3 DNA: 48 bases, framed from base 1. Reading the germline V gene (reference sequence) gives CDR1 SEHNR and CDR2 FQNEAQ. Interpreted using the paper, the time point label stands for: sample taken at primary tumor resection. TCR sequencing used whole RNA extracted from tumor and nontumor lung tissue, or from cryopreserved PBMC samples, without cell sorting. The donors were more than 65 patients from the lung TRACERx cohort who had early-stage, untreated non-small cell lung cancer. Only patients for whom sufficient RNA was available from at least two tumor regions were selected for TCR sequencing. Before being selected, tumor and adjacent nontumor lung specimens were reviewed by a lung pathologist. As regards this clonotype: Its antigen has not been determined. Per-base quality was not reported, and no clone a single base away is much larger than it. Since it is a stray read in a library aimed at alpha chains, this beta chain has a size that is not meaningful.

The sample here was normal lung tissue next to the tumor, taken at surgery. The V gene is TRBV7-9 and the J gene is TRBJ2-3; 10 of the junction bases match TRBD1. The sequence came from a female donor with early-stage non-small cell lung cancer. CDR3 loop: CASSPEDRGVTDTQYF. The DNA sequence is as follows: TGTGCCAGCAGCCCAGAGGACAGGGGGGTGACAGATACGCAGTATTTT.